Following are 8 T cell receptor beta chains from one sample sequenced in a study of T cell changes during pregnancy in multiple sclerosis. Here immunoSEQ multiplex PCR was the method, and the copy in TCRdb shows in-frame clones only, minus some. This table has under 70,000 clones, less than 95% appearing once. Sequenced here: peripheral blood, sampled in the third trimester of pregnancy. These receptor sequences come from a female donor in good health, enrolled as a control in a pregnancy study.

This clone was seen just once. The chain has TRBV7-6 and TRBJ2-6; D is unclear. This CDR3 is built from 13 residues. Between the trimmed V and J ends, which lost 7 bases and 0 bases, there was a span of 4 bases. In germline, CDR1 is SGHVS, CDR2 FNYEAQ. The CDR3 DNA is TGTGCCAGCACCAACTCTGGGGCCAACGTCCTGACTTTC. It is translated as CASTNSGANVLTF. The whole variable domain, remainder taken from reference TRBV7-6 and TRBJ2-6, is GAGVSQSPRYKVTKRGQDVALRCDPISGHVSLYWYRQALGQGPEFLTYFNYEAQQDKSGLPNDRFSAERPEGSISTLTIQRTEQRDSAMYRCASTNSGANVLTFGAGSRLTVL.

The gene calls are TRBV18 and TRBJ1-1, with D hard to call. Germline V gene lookup returns CDR1 KGHSH and CDR2 LQKENI. Trimming removed 3 bases at V and 1 base at J, with 6 bases between. CDR3 length equals 13 residues. CDR3 in DNA: TGTGCCAGCTCACCGCGGGGGAACACTGAAGCTTTCTTT. Translated: CASSPRGNTEAFF.

CDR3: CASSLLQGGEQYF. CDR3 coding DNA: TGTGCCAGCAGCTTATTACAGGGCGGCGAGCAGTACTTC. V gene TRBV7-2 combines with J gene TRBJ2-5; D possibly corresponds to TRBD1 (6 bases). TRBJ2-7 explains the end of the DNA better; the J call may be wrong. There are 13 residues in the CDR3. Germline values: CDR1 SGHTA, CDR2 FQGNSA.

V and J are TRBV30 and TRBJ2-7; 9 bases line up with TRBD1. The CDR3 is 12 residues long. From germline, CDR1 is GTSNPN and CDR2 SVGIG (reference sequence). The V segment lost 0 bases and the J segment 8 bases; nucleotides outside the gene matches: 2. As DNA, the CDR3 is TGTGCCTGGAGTGTAACAGGGGGCAAGCAGTACTTC. Residues: CAWSVTGGKQYF.

The chain uses TRBV25-1 and TRBJ2-5, with D tentatively TRBD2 (6 bases). The CDR3 covers 18 residues. Germline V lookup: CDR1 MGHDK, CDR2 SYGVNS. Trimming removed 1 base from V and 2 bases from J, with 20 bases in between. Written as DNA, the CDR3 is TGTGCCAGCAGTGAATCCTCATCTGGAGGGCCTCGGCAAGAGACCCAGTACTTC. It translates to CASSESSSGGPRQETQYF.

The chain recombines TRBV29-1 with TRBJ2-1; D is unresolved. This CDR3 is 13 amino acids long. Germline V gene sequence: CDR1 SQVTM, CDR2 ANQGSEA. V lost 5 bases, J lost 2 bases, and 10 bases lay in between. CDR3 in amino acids: CSVLGGPYNEQFF. In nucleotides, the CDR3 is TGCAGCGTTTTAGGTGGGCCCTACAATGAGCAGTTCTTC.

The rearrangement joins TRBV4-1 to TRBJ1-2; 11 bases map to TRBD1. Germline trimming cut 3 bases from V and 8 bases from J; bases unmatched to any gene: 8. CDR3 length: 15 amino acids. Germline V gene sequence: CDR1 MGHRA, CDR2 YSYEKL. CDR3 residues: CASSQAGTGGRGYTF. The CDR3 nucleotides are TGCGCCAGCAGCCAGGCCGGGACAGGGGGTCGGGGCTACACCTTC.

This rearrangement joins TRBV21-1 to TRBJ2-5; the table's D call, TRBD2, was not checked against the DNA. TRBV21-1 constitutes a pseudogene. The CDR3 is made up of 16 amino acids. CDR3 nucleotide sequence: TGTGCCAGCAGCACAGAAGGGAGACTAGAAGGGGAGACCCAGTACTTC. As protein: CASSTEGRLEGETQYF.